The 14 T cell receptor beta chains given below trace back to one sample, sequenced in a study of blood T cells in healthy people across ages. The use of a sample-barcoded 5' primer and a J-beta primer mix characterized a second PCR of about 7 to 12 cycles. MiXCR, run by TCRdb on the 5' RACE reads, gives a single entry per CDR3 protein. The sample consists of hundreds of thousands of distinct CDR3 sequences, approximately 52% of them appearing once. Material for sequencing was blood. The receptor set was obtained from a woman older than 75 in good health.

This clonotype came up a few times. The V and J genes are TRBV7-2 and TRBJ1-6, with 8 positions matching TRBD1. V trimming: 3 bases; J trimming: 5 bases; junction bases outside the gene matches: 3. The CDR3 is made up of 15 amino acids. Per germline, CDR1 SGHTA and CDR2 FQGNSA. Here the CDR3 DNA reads TGTGCCAGCAGCTTGGTGGGACAGGATAATTCACCCCTCCACTTT. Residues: CASSLVGQDNSPLHF.

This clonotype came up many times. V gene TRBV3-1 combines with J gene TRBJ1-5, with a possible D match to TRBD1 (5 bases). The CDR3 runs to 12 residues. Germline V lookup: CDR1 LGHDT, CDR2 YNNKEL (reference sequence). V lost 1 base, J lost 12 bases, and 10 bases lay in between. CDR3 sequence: CASSQVGGHQHF. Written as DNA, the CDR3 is TGTGCCAGCAGCCAAGTGGGGGGTCACCAGCATTTT.

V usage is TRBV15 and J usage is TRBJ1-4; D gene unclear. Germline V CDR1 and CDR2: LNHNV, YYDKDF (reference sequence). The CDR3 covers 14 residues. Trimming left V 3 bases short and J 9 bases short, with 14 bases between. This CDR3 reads CATSRKGSPQKLFF. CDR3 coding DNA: TGTGCCACCAGCAGGAAGGGCTCTCCCCAAAAACTGTTTTTT.

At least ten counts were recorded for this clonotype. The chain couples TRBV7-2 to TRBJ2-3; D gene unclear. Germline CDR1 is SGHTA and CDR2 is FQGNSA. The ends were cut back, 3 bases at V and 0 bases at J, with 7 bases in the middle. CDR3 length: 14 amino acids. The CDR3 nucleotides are TGTGCCAGCAGCTTTACGATAAGCACAGATACGCAGTATTTT. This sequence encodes CASSFTISTDTQYF.

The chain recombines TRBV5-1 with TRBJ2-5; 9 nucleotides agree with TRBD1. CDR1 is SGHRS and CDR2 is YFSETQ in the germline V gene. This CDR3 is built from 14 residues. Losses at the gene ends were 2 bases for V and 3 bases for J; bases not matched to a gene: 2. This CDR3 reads CASSFRQGEETQYF. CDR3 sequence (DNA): TGCGCCAGCAGCTTCCGACAGGGGGAAGAGACCCAGTACTTC. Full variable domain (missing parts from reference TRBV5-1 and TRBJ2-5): KAGVTQTPRYLIKTRGQQVTLSCSPISGHRSVSWYQQTPGQGLQFLFEYFSETQRNKGNFPGRFSGRQFSNSRSEMNVSTLELGDSALYLCASSFRQGEETQYFGPGTRLLVL.

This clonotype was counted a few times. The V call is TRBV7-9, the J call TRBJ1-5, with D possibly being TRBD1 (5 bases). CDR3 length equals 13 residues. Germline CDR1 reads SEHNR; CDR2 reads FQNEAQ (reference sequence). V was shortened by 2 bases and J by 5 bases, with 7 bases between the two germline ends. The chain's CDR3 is CASSLSGYQPQHF. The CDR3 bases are TGTGCCAGCAGCTTATCAGGGTATCAGCCCCAGCATTTT.

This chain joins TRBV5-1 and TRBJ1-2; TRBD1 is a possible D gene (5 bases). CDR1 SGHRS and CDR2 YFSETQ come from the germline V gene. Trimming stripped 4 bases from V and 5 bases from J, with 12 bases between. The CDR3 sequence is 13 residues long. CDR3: CASSLGTQYGYTF. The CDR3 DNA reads TGCGCCAGCAGCCTCGGGACGCAATATGGCTACACCTTC.

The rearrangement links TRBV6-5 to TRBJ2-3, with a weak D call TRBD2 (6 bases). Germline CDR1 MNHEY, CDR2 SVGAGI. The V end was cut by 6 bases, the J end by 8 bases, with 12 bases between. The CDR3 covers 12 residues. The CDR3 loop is CASRSSAGTQYF. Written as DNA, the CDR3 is TGTGCCAGCAGGTCCTCAGCGGGTACGCAGTATTTT.

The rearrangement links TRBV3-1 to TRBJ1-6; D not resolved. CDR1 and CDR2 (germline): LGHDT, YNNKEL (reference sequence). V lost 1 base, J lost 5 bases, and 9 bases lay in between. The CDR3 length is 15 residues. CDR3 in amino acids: CASSQVGSHNSPLHF. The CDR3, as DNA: TGTGCCAGCAGCCAAGTGGGCAGCCATAATTCACCCCTCCACTTT.

CDR3 protein: CNGQGGTSYEQFF. CDR3 DNA: TGCAACGGCCAGGGGGGGACTTCCTACGAGCAGTTCTTC. V and J are TRBV29-1 and TRBJ2-1; D is tentatively TRBD1 or TRBD2 (7 bases each). CDR3 length: 13 residues. Germline assignment: CDR1 SQVTM and CDR2 ANQGSEA.

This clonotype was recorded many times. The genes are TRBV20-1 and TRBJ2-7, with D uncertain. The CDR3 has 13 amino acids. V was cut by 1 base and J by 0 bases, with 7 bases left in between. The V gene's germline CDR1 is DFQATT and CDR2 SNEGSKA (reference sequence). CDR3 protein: CSARGQSSYEQYF. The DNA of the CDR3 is TGCAGTGCTAGAGGGCAGAGCTCCTACGAGCAGTACTTC.

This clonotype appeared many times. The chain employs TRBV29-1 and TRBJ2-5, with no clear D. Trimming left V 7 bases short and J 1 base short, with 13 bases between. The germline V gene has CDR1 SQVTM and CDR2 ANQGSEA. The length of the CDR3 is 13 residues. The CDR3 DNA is TGCAGCGGCGGCTCTCAGCTCCAAGAGACCCAGTACTTC. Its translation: CSGGSQLQETQYF. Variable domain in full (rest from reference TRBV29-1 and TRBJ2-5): SAVISQKPSRDICQRGTSLTIQCQVDSQVTMMFWYRQQPGQSLTLIATANQGSEATYESGFVIDKFPISRPNLTFSTLTVSNMSPEDSSIYLCSGGSQLQETQYFGPGTRLLVL.

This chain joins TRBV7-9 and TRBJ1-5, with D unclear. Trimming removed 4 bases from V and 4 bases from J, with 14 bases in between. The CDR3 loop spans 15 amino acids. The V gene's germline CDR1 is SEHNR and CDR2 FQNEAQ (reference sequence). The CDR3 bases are TGTGCCAGCAGCTCAGACCCGGAACGGAATCAGCCCCAGCATTTT. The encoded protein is CASSSDPERNQPQHF.

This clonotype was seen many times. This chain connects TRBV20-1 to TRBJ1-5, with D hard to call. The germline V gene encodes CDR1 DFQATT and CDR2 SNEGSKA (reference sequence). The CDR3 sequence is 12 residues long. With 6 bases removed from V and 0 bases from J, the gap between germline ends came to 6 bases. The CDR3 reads CSAGVSNQPQHF. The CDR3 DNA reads TGCAGTGCCGGGGTTAGCAATCAGCCCCAGCATTTT.